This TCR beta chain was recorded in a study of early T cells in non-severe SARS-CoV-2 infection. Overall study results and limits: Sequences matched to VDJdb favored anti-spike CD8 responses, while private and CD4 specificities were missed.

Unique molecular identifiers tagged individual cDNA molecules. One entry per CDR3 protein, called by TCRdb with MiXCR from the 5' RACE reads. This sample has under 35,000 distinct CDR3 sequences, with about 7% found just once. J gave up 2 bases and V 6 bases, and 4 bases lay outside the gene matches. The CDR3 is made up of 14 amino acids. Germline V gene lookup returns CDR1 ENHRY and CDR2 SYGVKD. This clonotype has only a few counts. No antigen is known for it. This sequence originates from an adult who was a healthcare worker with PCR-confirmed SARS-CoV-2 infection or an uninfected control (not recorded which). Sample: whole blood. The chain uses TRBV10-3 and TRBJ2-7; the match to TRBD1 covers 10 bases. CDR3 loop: CAIRAGTGAYEQYF. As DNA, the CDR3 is TGTGCCATCAGGGCCGGGACAGGGGCCTACGAGCAGTACTTC.